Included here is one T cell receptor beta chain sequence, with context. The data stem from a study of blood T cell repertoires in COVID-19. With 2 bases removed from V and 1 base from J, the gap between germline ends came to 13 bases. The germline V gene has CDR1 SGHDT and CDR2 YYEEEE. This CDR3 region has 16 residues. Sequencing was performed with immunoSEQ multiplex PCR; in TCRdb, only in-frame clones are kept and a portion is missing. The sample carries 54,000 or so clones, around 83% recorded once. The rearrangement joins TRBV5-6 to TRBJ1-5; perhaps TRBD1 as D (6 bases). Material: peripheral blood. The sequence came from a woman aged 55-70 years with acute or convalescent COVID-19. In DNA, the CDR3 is TGTGCCAGCAGCTTATTTACAGGGTTAAGCAATCAGCCCCAGCATTTT. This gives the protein CASSLFTGLSNQPQHF.